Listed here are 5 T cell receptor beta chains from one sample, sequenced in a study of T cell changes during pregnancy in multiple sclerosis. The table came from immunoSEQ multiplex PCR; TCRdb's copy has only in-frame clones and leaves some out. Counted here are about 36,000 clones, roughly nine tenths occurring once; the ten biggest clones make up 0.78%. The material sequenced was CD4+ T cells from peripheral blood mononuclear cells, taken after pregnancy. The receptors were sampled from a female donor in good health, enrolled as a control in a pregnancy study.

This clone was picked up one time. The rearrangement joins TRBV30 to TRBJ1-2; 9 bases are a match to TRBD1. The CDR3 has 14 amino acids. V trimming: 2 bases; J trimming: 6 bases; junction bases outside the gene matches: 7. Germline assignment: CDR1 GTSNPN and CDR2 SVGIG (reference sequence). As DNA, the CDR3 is TGTGCCTGGAGTCTCCCGGGACAGGGAAATGGCTACACCTTC. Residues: CAWSLPGQGNGYTF.

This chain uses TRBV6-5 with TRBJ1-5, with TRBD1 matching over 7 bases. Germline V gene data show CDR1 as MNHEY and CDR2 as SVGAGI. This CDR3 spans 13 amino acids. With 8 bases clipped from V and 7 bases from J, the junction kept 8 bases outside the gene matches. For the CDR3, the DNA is TGTGCCAGCGCTCTTTCAGGGGGGCAGCCCCAGCATTTT. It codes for CASALSGGQPQHF.

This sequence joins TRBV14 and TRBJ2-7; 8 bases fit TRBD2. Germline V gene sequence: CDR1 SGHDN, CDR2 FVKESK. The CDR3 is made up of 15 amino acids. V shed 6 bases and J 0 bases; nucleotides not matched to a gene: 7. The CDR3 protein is CASSRTSGSSYEQYF. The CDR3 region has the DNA TGTGCCAGCAGTCGAACTAGCGGCAGCTCCTACGAGCAGTACTTC.

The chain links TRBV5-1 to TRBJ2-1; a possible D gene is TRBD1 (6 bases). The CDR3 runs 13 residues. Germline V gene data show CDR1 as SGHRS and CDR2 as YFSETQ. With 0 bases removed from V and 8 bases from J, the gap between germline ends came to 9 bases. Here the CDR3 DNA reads TGCGCCAGCAGCTTGGCCAGGGGTGATGAGCAGTTCTTC. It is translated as CASSLARGDEQFF. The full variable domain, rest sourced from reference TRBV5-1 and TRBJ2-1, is KAGVTQTPRYLIKTRGQQVTLSCSPISGHRSVSWYQQTPGQGLQFLFEYFSETQRNKGNFPGRFSGRQFSNSRSEMNVSTLELGDSALYLCASSLARGDEQFFGPGTRLTVL.

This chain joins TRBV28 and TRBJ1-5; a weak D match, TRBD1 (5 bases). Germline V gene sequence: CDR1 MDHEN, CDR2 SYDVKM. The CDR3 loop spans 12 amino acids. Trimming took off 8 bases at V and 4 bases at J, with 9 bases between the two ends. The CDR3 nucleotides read TGTGCCAGCCACCAGGGAAATCAGCCCCAGCATTTT. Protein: CASHQGNQPQHF.